What follows are 18 T cell receptor beta chains derived from one specimen sequenced in a study of shared clonotypes between healthy human individuals. TCRdb's table, derived via immunoSEQ multiplex PCR, lists solely in-frame clones and lacks some. The data contain more than 2 million clones, more than 90% of them seen just once; the ten biggest clones take up about 0.13%. Sequencing was carried out using naive CD4+ T cells sorted from blood. Subset indicated: CD45RA+ positively selected. The source of these receptors is a man between 18 and 35 years old in good health.

The rearrangement uses TRBV7-6 and TRBJ1-5; D gene ambiguous. This CDR3 spans 16 amino acids. CDR1 and CDR2 from the germline V gene are SGHVS and FNYEAQ. V lost 2 bases and J lost 0, with 11 bases in between. The CDR3 nucleotides are TGTGCCAGCAGCTTATCGGCGGCGGATAGCAATCAGCCCCAGCATTTT. Amino acid sequence: CASSLSAADSNQPQHF.

This chain joins TRBV10-3 and TRBJ2-1; 8 nucleotides line up with TRBD1. The ends lost 6 bases at V and 3 bases at J; junction bases unmatched: 10. CDR3 length: 16 amino acids. Germline CDR1 is ENHRY and CDR2 is SYGVKD. CDR3 protein: CAIREGQAILYNEQFF. CDR3 DNA sequence: TGTGCCATCAGAGAGGGACAGGCCATCCTCTACAATGAGCAGTTCTTC.

The chain joins TRBV7-9 to TRBJ2-2; TRBD2 is a possible D gene (6 bases). This CDR3 has 15 residues. Germline V gene data show CDR1 as SEHNR and CDR2 as FQNEAQ (reference sequence). Trimming took off 5 bases at V and 4 bases at J, with 14 bases between the two ends. The CDR3 is CASSPGGTGTGELFF. The CDR3 coding sequence is TGTGCCAGCAGCCCGGGCGGGACGGGCACCGGGGAGCTGTTTTTT. The variable domain in full, completed from reference TRBV7-9 and TRBJ2-2, reads DTGVSQNPRHKITKRGQNVTFRCDPISEHNRLYWYRQTLGQGPEFLTYFQNEAQLEKSRLLSDRFSAERPKGSFSTLEIQRTEQGDSAMYLCASSPGGTGTGELFFGEGSRLTVL.

This chain joins TRBV10-2 and TRBJ2-7; D remains unclear. Germline V gene data show CDR1 as WSHSY and CDR2 as SAAADI. The CDR3 is 16 amino acids. Trimming took off 0 bases at V and 7 bases at J, with 19 bases between the two ends. The CDR3 region is CASSESGAAAPREQYF. The DNA of the CDR3 is TGCGCCAGCAGTGAGTCCGGCGCCGCAGCTCCTAGGGAGCAGTACTTC.

As DNA, the CDR3 is TGTGCCTGGAGTATGGACCTCTCAGAAGCTTTCTTT. Translating it yields CAWSMDLSEAFF. The chain combines TRBV30 with TRBJ1-1; D is unclear. Trimming left V 2 bases short and J 8 bases short, with 12 bases between. From germline, CDR1 is GTSNPN and CDR2 SVGIG (reference sequence). This CDR3 region has 12 residues.

V gene TRBV5-4 combines with J gene TRBJ1-2, with 8 bases that match TRBD1. The CDR3 consists of 16 residues. Trimming took 4 bases from V and 8 from J; bases not matched to a gene: 16. CDR1 SGHNT and CDR2 YYREEE come from the germline V gene (reference sequence). CDR3 DNA sequence: TGTGCCAGCAGCCCCACTACAATCCGGACAGGGAGAGGCTACACCTTC. Translating it yields CASSPTTIRTGRGYTF.

The chain uses TRBV30 and TRBJ1-1; D not certain. The CDR3 runs to 13 residues. Germline CDR1 GTSNPN, CDR2 SVGIG (reference sequence). V lost 4 bases and J 4 bases, leaving 13 bases between the germline ends. CDR3 in amino acids: CAWKSQGFTEAFF. CDR3 sequence (DNA): TGTGCCTGGAAGTCACAAGGGTTCACTGAAGCTTTCTTT. Full variable domain (missing parts from reference TRBV30 and TRBJ1-1): SQTIHQWPATLVQPVGSPLSLECTVEGTSNPNLYWYRQAAGRGLQLLFYSVGIGQISSEVPQNLSASRPQDRQFILSSKKLLLSDSGFYLCAWKSQGFTEAFFGQGTRLTVV.

Comment on this clone: This specimen includes other DNA sequences encoding the same CDR3. This sequence joins TRBV5-1 and TRBJ2-3; TRBD2 agrees at 14 bases. Germline-derived CDR1 and CDR2 are SGHRS and YFSETQ. The ends lost 4 bases at V and 1 base at J; junction bases unmatched: 2. This CDR3 has 16 residues. The CDR3 sequence is CASSLGLAGGTDTQYF. The CDR3, as DNA: TGCGCCAGCAGCCTGGGACTAGCGGGAGGCACAGATACGCAGTATTTT.

As to this clone: The sample holds other DNA sequences that translate to the same CDR3. J is TRBJ2-7 and V is TRBV10-1; D is perhaps TRBD1 (7 bases). This CDR3 has 18 residues. V lost 3 bases to trimming and J lost 3 bases, with 24 bases between them. Germline V gene data show CDR1 as WNHNN and CDR2 as SYGVQD (reference sequence). The CDR3 here is CASSDRQGAFGGCYEQYF. CDR3 DNA sequence: TGCGCCAGCAGTGATCGACAGGGAGCCTTCGGGGGCTGCTACGAGCAGTACTTC.

The rearrangement uses TRBV4-1 and TRBJ1-5; D remains unclear. Per germline, CDR1 MGHRA and CDR2 YSYEKL. V was clipped by 4 bases and J by 0 bases, with 10 bases between them. This CDR3 is built from 15 residues. CDR3 sequence reads: CASSPESPSNQPQHF. DNA of the CDR3: TGCGCCAGCAGCCCCGAGTCCCCTAGCAATCAGCCCCAGCATTTT.

In this sample, this clone turned up once. The rearrangement links TRBV19 to TRBJ1-6, with 7 bases matching TRBD1. CDR3 length equals 16 residues. J lost 0 bases, V lost 7 bases, and 6 bases had no gene match. Germline V CDR1 and CDR2: LNHDA, SQIVND (reference sequence). CDR3 in DNA: TGTGCCAGTACCAGGGACAGTCTCTCCTATAATTCACCCCTCCACTTT. Protein: CASTRDSLSYNSPLHF.

The rearrangement links TRBV30 to TRBJ1-1; D gene uncertain. Between the trimmed V and J ends, which lost 0 bases and 8 bases, there was a span of 13 bases. The V gene's germline CDR1 is GTSNPN and CDR2 SVGIG (reference sequence). CDR3 size: 13 residues. CDR3 nucleotide sequence: TGTGCCTGGAGTGTAAGAGGTCGTCAAGAAGCTTTCTTT. Translating gives CAWSVRGRQEAFF.

The gene calls are TRBV5-1 and TRBJ2-5; TRBD2 aligns across 9 bases. CDR1 is SGHRS and CDR2 is YFSETQ in the germline V gene. The CDR3 is 16 amino acids. Losses at the gene ends were 0 bases for V and 0 bases for J; bases not matched to a gene: 3. The CDR3: CASSLGSSGNQETQYF. The CDR3 bases are TGCGCCAGCAGCTTGGGGTCTAGCGGGAACCAAGAGACCCAGTACTTC.

The genes are TRBV30 and TRBJ2-7, with 7 bases lining up with TRBD2. CDR1 and CDR2 from the germline V gene are GTSNPN and SVGIG (reference sequence). V lost 0 bases, J lost 3 bases, and 5 bases stayed unmatched. CDR3 length equals 14 residues. CDR3 amino acids: CAWSVQAGLYEQYF. As DNA, the CDR3 is TGTGCCTGGAGTGTACAAGCGGGGCTCTACGAGCAGTACTTC.

The rearrangement uses TRBV5-8 and TRBJ1-5; 7 bases are shared with TRBD1. The CDR3 consists of 15 residues. From germline, CDR1 is SGHTS and CDR2 YDEGEE. Trimming cost V 3 bases and J 2 bases; bases outside gene matches: 5. In DNA, the CDR3 is TGTGCCAGCAGCTGGAACAGGGGCGGCAATCAGCCCCAGCATTTT. Encoded protein: CASSWNRGGNQPQHF.

The chain couples TRBV7-9 to TRBJ2-1; the D is unclear. Trimming removed 1 base from V and 2 bases from J, with 12 bases in between. Germline values: CDR1 SEHNR, CDR2 FQNEAQ (reference sequence). The CDR3 contains 16 residues. The CDR3 is CASSLVGSIPYNEQFF. The DNA of the CDR3 is TGTGCCAGCAGCTTAGTAGGCTCCATCCCCTACAATGAGCAGTTCTTC.

The chain uses TRBV10-3 and TRBJ1-1; D gene uncertain. The CDR3 has 13 amino acids. Trimming removed 6 bases from V and 3 bases from J, with 11 bases in between. Germline CDR1 is ENHRY and CDR2 is SYGVKD. The DNA for the CDR3 is TGTGCCATCAGCGGAAACCCAGACACTGAAGCTTTCTTT. Translating gives CAISGNPDTEAFF.

DNA for the CDR3: TGCGCCAGCAGCCAAGATTGGCGGGGACTACAAGAGACCCAGTACTTC. The encoded protein is CASSQDWRGLQETQYF. This chain connects TRBV4-1 to TRBJ2-5; 7 nucleotides line up with TRBD2. CDR1 is MGHRA and CDR2 is YSYEKL in the germline V gene. The CDR3 length is 16 residues. The V gene end was trimmed by 0 bases and the J gene end by 2 bases; junction bases not matched to a gene: 6.